These 13 T cell receptor beta chains came from one sample sequenced in a study of T cells in Graves' hyperthyroidism and ophthalmopathy. Amplified regions were TCR beta CDR3 sequences from RNA transcripts. Using the HTBI primer set, a first-round RT-PCR was run on the TCR CDR3. TCRdb re-derived calls from the multiplex PCR reads in MiXCR, one entry per CDR3 protein. Altogether over 350,000 distinct CDR3 sequences are present, about 14% being singletons, with the ten largest covering 25% to 30%. The sequenced material came from blood. These receptors all come from a man aged 45-65 years with Graves' ophthalmopathy.

This clonotype was detected only a few times. The V call is TRBV5-1, the J call TRBJ1-6, with D uncertain. The CDR3 length is 14 residues. Germline V CDR1 and CDR2: SGHRS, YFSETQ. With 4 bases removed from V and 9 bases from J, the gap between germline ends came to 14 bases. As DNA, the CDR3 is TGCGCCAGCAGCCTGGAGGCCGTAGGTTCACCCCTCCACTTT. This sequence encodes CASSLEAVGSPLHF.

This chain links TRBV3-1 with TRBJ1-2; D is unclear. The CDR3 covers 19 residues. The V end was cut by 1 base, the J end by 2 bases, with 23 bases between. The V gene's germline CDR1 is LGHDT and CDR2 YNNKEL (reference sequence). The CDR3 region is CASSQVSGFPGERNYGYTF. In DNA form, the CDR3 reads TGTGCCAGCAGCCAAGTTAGCGGCTTTCCGGGCGAGAGGAACTATGGCTACACCTTC.

The table lists this clonotype with many counts. This chain joins TRBV7-2 and TRBJ2-5; the match to TRBD2 covers 11 bases. CDR3 length: 16 residues. Germline V CDR1 and CDR2: SGHTA, FQGNSA. J lost 5 bases, V lost 2 bases, and 7 bases had no gene match. In nucleotides, the CDR3 is TGTGCCAGCAGCTTATCACTAGCGGGAGTCTCGGAGACCCAGTACTTC. This gives the protein CASSLSLAGVSETQYF.

The CDR3 DNA follows: TGTGCCAGCAGCCAAGTACCGCAGGGGGAAAACTACGAGCAGTACTTC. Translated, it gives CASSQVPQGENYEQYF. V gene TRBV14 combines with J gene TRBJ2-7; 7 nucleotides match TRBD1. CDR3 length: 16 residues. The J segment lost 3 bases and the V segment lost 1 base, leaving 9 bases of the junction unmatched. From germline, CDR1 is SGHDN and CDR2 FVKESK.

The table lists this clonotype with a few counts. The V gene is TRBV5-1, the J gene TRBJ1-6; a weak D match, TRBD1 (5 bases). V lost 2 bases and J 0 bases, leaving 9 bases between the germline ends. The CDR3 spans 16 residues. Germline CDR1 reads SGHRS; CDR2 reads YFSETQ. The CDR3 bases are TGCGCCAGCAGCTTTGGGGCAGACTCCTATAATTCACCCCTCCACTTT. This gives the protein CASSFGADSYNSPLHF. The entire variable domain, with the rest obtained from reference TRBV5-1 and TRBJ1-6, is as follows: KAGVTQTPRYLIKTRGQQVTLSCSPISGHRSVSWYQQTPGQGLQFLFEYFSETQRNKGNFPGRFSGRQFSNSRSEMNVSTLELGDSALYLCASSFGADSYNSPLHFGNGTRLTVT.

This clonotype has a count of ten or more. The chain couples TRBV30 to TRBJ1-5, with D uncertain. Germline-derived CDR1 and CDR2 are GTSNPN and SVGIG (reference sequence). Trimming stripped 0 bases from V and 4 bases from J, with 7 bases between. There are 13 residues in the CDR3. Here the CDR3 DNA reads TGTGCCTGGAGTGTTCGTTATAATCAGCCCCAGCATTTT. Amino acids: CAWSVRYNQPQHF.

This clonotype was detected only a few times. The rearrangement uses TRBV3-1 and TRBJ2-3, with a weak D call TRBD2 (6 bases). The CDR3 is 15 residues long. Germline V gene sequence: CDR1 LGHDT, CDR2 YNNKEL (reference sequence). The V gene lost 0 bases and the J gene lost 8 bases, with 15 bases spanning the gap. The CDR3 coding sequence is TGTGCCAGCAGCCAAGATTCCCCCCCCGGGAGTACGCAGTATTTT. This translates into CASSQDSPPGSTQYF.

This clonotype was picked up many times. The chain links TRBV2 to TRBJ2-3; D possibly matches TRBD1 or TRBD2 (6 bases each). The V gene lost 6 bases and the J gene lost 1 base, with 14 bases spanning the gap. This CDR3 is built from 15 residues. CDR1 is SNHLY, CDR2 FYNNEI, per germline. The CDR3: CASSAMGGGTDTQYF. For the CDR3, the DNA is TGTGCCAGCAGCGCCATGGGGGGCGGCACAGATACGCAGTATTTT. Full variable domain (outside the CDR3, taken from reference TRBV2 and TRBJ2-3): EPEVTQTPSHQVTQMGQEVILRCVPISNHLYFYWYRQILGQKVEFLVSFYNNEISEKSEIFDDQFSVERPDGSNFTLKIRSTKLEDSAMYFCASSAMGGGTDTQYFGPGTRLTVL.

This clonotype was recorded at least ten times. The gene calls are TRBV7-6 and TRBJ2-1; a weak D match, TRBD1 (6 bases). The germline gives CDR1 SGHVS, CDR2 FNYEAQ. The CDR3 runs 15 residues. Trimming took off 1 base at V and 5 bases at J, with 12 bases between the two ends. Written as DNA, the CDR3 is TGTGCCAGCAGCTTAGTCCCCGGACAGAACAATGAGCAGTTCTTC. Translation: CASSLVPGQNNEQFF.

J is TRBJ1-2 and V is TRBV7-6; possibly TRBD1 for D (6 bases). The germline V gene has CDR1 SGHVS and CDR2 FNYEAQ. This CDR3 has 17 residues. Trimming left V 1 base short and J 3 bases short, with 18 bases between. The CDR3: CASSLGNRGARYYGYTF. The CDR3 bases are TGTGCCAGCAGCTTAGGGAACCGGGGGGCGCGTTACTATGGCTACACCTTC.

V is TRBV20-1 and J is TRBJ2-1, with 9 bases identical to TRBD2. Germline V lookup: CDR1 DFQATT, CDR2 SNEGSKA (reference sequence). The CDR3 sequence is 15 residues long. CDR3 region: CSATTPSGTYNEQFF. CDR3 nucleotide sequence: TGCAGCGCCACCACCCCTAGCGGGACCTACAATGAGCAGTTCTTC.

The V and J genes are TRBV19 and TRBJ1-6, with TRBD1 matching 8 bases. V trimming: 7 bases; J trimming: 9 bases; junction bases outside the gene matches: 5. Per the germline V gene, CDR1 is LNHDA and CDR2 is SQIVND (reference sequence). CDR3 size: 13 residues. In DNA, the CDR3 is TGTGCCAGTACCACGACAGGGGCTTCACCCCTCCACTTT. Amino acids: CASTTTGASPLHF. The entire variable domain, with the rest obtained from reference TRBV19 and TRBJ1-6, is as follows: DGGITQSPKYLFRKEGQNVTLSCEQNLNHDAMYWYRQDPGQGLRLIYYSQIVNDFQKGDIAEGYSVSREKKESFPLTVTSAQKNPTAFYLCASTTTGASPLHFGNGTRLTVT.

This clonotype came up many times. The rearrangement joins TRBV2 to TRBJ2-7; either TRBD1 or TRBD2 may supply D (5 bases each). There are 15 residues in the CDR3. Germline CDR1 and CDR2: SNHLY and FYNNEI. V lost 8 bases to trimming and J lost 0 bases, with 17 bases between them. The CDR3 spells CASQGYGGGSYEQYF. CDR3 DNA sequence: TGTGCCAGCCAAGGTTATGGGGGTGGCTCCTACGAGCAGTACTTC.